This T cell receptor beta chain is from a study of T cells in Graves' hyperthyroidism and ophthalmopathy. Findings of the study overall: Ophthalmopathy, which appeared later, was predicted by the model a median approximately six months before onset. Most expanded thyroid clonotypes above 0.001 also appeared in blood.

Worth noting for this clonotype: Antigen unknown.

Template material for amplifying TCR beta CDR3 regions consisted of RNA transcripts. TCR CDR3 regions were first amplified by RT-PCR with HTBI primers. TCRdb ran MiXCR on the multiplex PCR reads and lists one entry per CDR3 protein. Among hundreds of thousands of distinct CDR3 sequences listed, over 35% were seen once. Clinical symptoms, serum thyroxine, TRAb, thyroid ultrasound and orbital computed tomography established diagnosis. From germline, CDR1 is ENHRY and CDR2 SYGVKD. Trimming took 6 bases from V and 5 from J, leaving 10 bases between them. The CDR3 totals 12 residues. Material for sequencing was blood. The genes are TRBV10-3 and TRBJ1-1; D gene ambiguous. The sequence derives from a man aged 18 to 29 with Graves' hyperthyroidism. The CDR3 nucleotides are TGTGCCATCAGCGGGGAGGTAACTGAAGCTTTCTTT. Protein: CAISGEVTEAFF.